Sequencing of this T cell receptor beta chain was carried out in a study of blood T cell repertoires in COVID-19. Turning to the study itself: The United States, Italy and Spain were the sources of the acute and convalescent COVID-19 samples.

This clone occurred a few times. Original data processing: Amplification from reference gene primers served as the basis for estimated nucleated cell counts. Clones were read by immunoSEQ multiplex PCR, and TCRdb kept only the in-frame ones, dropping some. V and J calls plus clone size are reproduced from that table; the DNA served to infer D and trimming. Among a few hundred thousand clones listed, more than 70% were seen once. Participants' own reports of clinical history determined their cohort assignment. This receptor was obtained from a woman between 40 and 50 years old with acute COVID-19. The source material was PBMCs or T cells enriched from blood (not recorded which).

CDR3 nucleotides: TGTGCCAGTAGTCTTCGACAGGGCGGGAATCAGCCCCAGCATTTT. As protein: CASSLRQGGNQPQHF. The rearrangement uses TRBV19 and TRBJ1-5; 7 bases line up with TRBD1. V lost 5 bases, J lost 4 bases, and 8 bases stayed unmatched. The germline CDR1 and CDR2 sequences are LNHDA and SQIVND (reference sequence). This CDR3 comprises 15 residues.